The entry below describes one T cell receptor beta chain. The antigen is not known. The record originates from a study of blood T cells in healthy people across ages. Using a J-beta primer mix together with a sample-barcoded 5' primer, a second PCR was run for roughly 6 to 12 cycles. A single record per CDR3 protein comes from TCRdb applying MiXCR to the 5' RACE reads. The table lists around 1.5 million distinct CDR3 sequences, approximately 40% of them singletons. Germline V CDR1 and CDR2: MGHDK, SYGVNS. This CDR3 comprises 12 residues. Trimming pared 2 bases from V and 4 bases from J, leaving 6 bases between. Regarding the study as a whole: Roughly linear age-related decline in beta diversity appeared, significant by age 40. Strong correlation was found linking TCR beta diversity to naive T cell percentage. Changes seen in expanded clonotypes were possibly confounded by donor CMV status left unknown.

The chain employs TRBV25-1 and TRBJ2-7, with D uncertain. The sequencing sample was made of blood. This receptor was obtained from a woman under 30 in good health. The CDR3 DNA reads TGTGCCAGCAGTGAAGCGGCTTACGAGCAGTACTTC. It specifies CASSEAAYEQYF.